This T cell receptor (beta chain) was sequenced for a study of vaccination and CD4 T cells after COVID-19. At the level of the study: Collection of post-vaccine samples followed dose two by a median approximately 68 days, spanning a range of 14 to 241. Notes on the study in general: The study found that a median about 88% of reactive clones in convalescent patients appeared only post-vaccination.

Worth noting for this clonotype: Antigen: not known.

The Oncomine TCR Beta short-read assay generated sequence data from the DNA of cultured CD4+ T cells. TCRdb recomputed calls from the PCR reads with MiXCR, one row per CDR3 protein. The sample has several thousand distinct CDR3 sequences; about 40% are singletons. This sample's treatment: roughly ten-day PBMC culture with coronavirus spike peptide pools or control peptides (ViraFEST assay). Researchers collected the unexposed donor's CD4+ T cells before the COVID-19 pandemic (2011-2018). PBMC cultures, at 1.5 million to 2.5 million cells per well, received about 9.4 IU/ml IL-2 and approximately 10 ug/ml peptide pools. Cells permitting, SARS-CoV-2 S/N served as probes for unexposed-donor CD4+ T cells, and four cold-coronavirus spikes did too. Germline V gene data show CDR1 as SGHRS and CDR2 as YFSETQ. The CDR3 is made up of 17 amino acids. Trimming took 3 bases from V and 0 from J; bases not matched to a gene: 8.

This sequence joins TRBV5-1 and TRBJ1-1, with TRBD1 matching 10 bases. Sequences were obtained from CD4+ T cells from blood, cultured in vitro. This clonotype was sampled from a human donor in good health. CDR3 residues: CASSSGDRGMVNTEAFF. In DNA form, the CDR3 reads TGCGCCAGCAGCTCGGGGGACAGGGGAATGGTGAACACTGAAGCTTTCTTT.